These 27 T cell receptor beta chains were sequenced from one sample in a study of cytomegalovirus exposure and HLA in healthy donors. PCR employed 60 Vbeta and 13 Jbeta primers. TCRdb's copy holds only in-frame clones and misses some; the assay was immunoSEQ multiplex PCR. The profile shows under 140,000 clones, around 88% of them singletons. The sequencing sample was made of PBMCs. These receptors all come from a man aged 40-49 years in good health and CMV-seronegative.

The CDR3 nucleotides read TGTGCCAGCAACCTACGACAGGGGGCAAAGACCCAGTACTTC. It is translated as CASNLRQGAKTQYF. The chain couples TRBV6-5 to TRBJ2-5; 10 nucleotides line up with TRBD1. The length of the CDR3 is 14 residues. V was pared by 7 bases and J by 6 bases, with 8 bases of the junction left unmatched. The germline gives CDR1 MNHEY, CDR2 SVGAGI.

The chain joins TRBV4-1 to TRBJ2-5; 7 bases align to TRBD1. The CDR3 sequence is 13 residues long. The trim removed 5 bases at V and 5 bases at J, leaving 5 bases unmatched. The germline gives CDR1 MGHRA, CDR2 YSYEKL. In nucleotides, the CDR3 is TGCGCCAGCAGCTCAAGACAGGGCGAGACCCAGTACTTC. As protein: CASSSRQGETQYF.

The V and J genes are TRBV9 and TRBJ1-2; D not certain. The CDR3 totals 11 residues. Between the trimmed V and J ends, which lost 2 bases and 8 bases, there was a span of 7 bases. Germline CDR1 SGDLS, CDR2 YYNGEE. The CDR3 sequence: CASSVGEGYTF. The CDR3 bases are TGTGCCAGCAGCGTTGGAGAAGGCTACACCTTC. The complete variable domain, with remaining parts taken from reference TRBV9 and TRBJ1-2, reads DSGVTQTPKHLITATGQRVTLRCSPRSGDLSVYWYQQSLDQGLQFLIQYYNGEERAKGNILERFSAQQFPDLHSELNLSSLELGDSALYFCASSVGEGYTFGSGTRLTVV.

The genes are TRBV7-7 and TRBJ2-2, with D maybe TRBD1 (6 bases). The CDR3 consists of 14 residues. Trimming stripped 3 bases from V and 7 bases from J, with 12 bases between. Germline V CDR1 and CDR2: SSHAT, FNYEAQ (reference sequence). CDR3 residues: CASSLNRASGELFF. In nucleotides, the CDR3 is TGTGCCAGCAGCTTGAACAGGGCAAGCGGGGAGCTGTTTTTT.

This clone has just a few counts. The CDR3 is CASSRTGGTDTQYF. CDR3 nucleotides: TGTGCCAGCAGCAGGACAGGGGGGACAGATACGCAGTATTTT. The J gene is TRBJ2-3, the V gene TRBV7-3; 10 bases fit TRBD1. This CDR3 spans 14 amino acids. The germline CDR1 and CDR2 sequences are SGHTA and FQGTGA. V shed 5 bases and J 3 bases; nucleotides not matched to a gene: 2. Combining the CDR3 with reference TRBV7-3 and TRBJ2-3 gives the whole variable domain GAGVSQTPSNKVTEKGKYVELRCDPISGHTALYWYRQSLGQGPEFLIYFQGTGAADDSGLPNDRFFAVRPEGSVSTLKIQRTERGDSAVYLCASSRTGGTDTQYFGPGTRLTVL.

The chain links TRBV2 to TRBJ2-1, with 7 bases aligning to TRBD1. CDR1 and CDR2 from the germline V gene are SNHLY and FYNNEI. There are 13 residues in the CDR3. V lost 7 bases and J lost 7; bases outside the gene matches: 7. In DNA form, the CDR3 reads TGTGCCAGCAAGGGGGCCCCTTGGAATGAGCAGTTCTTC. Amino acid sequence: CASKGAPWNEQFF. Variable domain in full (rest from reference TRBV2 and TRBJ2-1): EPEVTQTPSHQVTQMGQEVILRCVPISNHLYFYWYRQILGQKVEFLVSFYNNEISEKSEIFDDQFSVERPDGSNFTLKIRSTKLEDSAMYFCASKGAPWNEQFFGPGTRLTVL.

The chain combines TRBV21-1 with TRBJ2-3; the table's D call of TRBD2 was not tested on the DNA. TRBV21-1 is a pseudogene. The CDR3 loop spans 15 amino acids. CDR3 sequence (DNA): TGTGCCAGCCGAGTTAGGGGACCGGAGGGATATACGCAGTATTTT. Translation gives CASRVRGPEGYTQYF.

J is TRBJ1-6 and V is TRBV18; 10 nucleotides line up with TRBD1. From germline, CDR1 is KGHSH and CDR2 LQKENI. There are 15 residues in the CDR3. The V gene end was trimmed by 2 bases and the J gene end by 9 bases; junction bases not matched to a gene: 4. The CDR3 sequence is CASSPNRDRGSPLHF. CDR3 sequence (DNA): TGTGCCAGCTCACCAAACCGGGACAGGGGTTCACCCCTCCACTTT.

V usage is TRBV29-1 and J usage is TRBJ1-6, with TRBD1 identical over 8 bases. Germline CDR1 is SQVTM and CDR2 is ANQGSEA. The length of the CDR3 is 13 residues. The V and J ends lost 4 bases and 7 bases, in that order; junction bases with no gene match: 3. The CDR3 sequence is CSVGRDRNSPLHF. The CDR3 DNA follows: TGCAGCGTTGGCCGGGACAGGAATTCACCCCTCCACTTT.

CDR3 in amino acids: CASSRDRGDGYTF. The DNA for the CDR3 is TGTGCCAGCAGTCGAGACAGGGGTGATGGCTACACCTTC. The genes are TRBV28 and TRBJ1-2; 8 positions agree with TRBD1. The V gene's germline CDR1 is MDHEN and CDR2 SYDVKM. V lost 5 bases, J lost 6 bases, and 5 bases stayed unmatched. The CDR3 totals 13 residues.

The genes are TRBV5-1 and TRBJ2-3; a weak D match, TRBD2 (7 bases). CDR3 size: 14 residues. Germline CDR1 is SGHRS and CDR2 is YFSETQ. Trimming stripped 2 bases from V and 6 bases from J, with 13 bases between. The CDR3 sequence: CASSFRGAGDTQYF. The CDR3 DNA follows: TGCGCCAGCAGCTTTCGGGGGGCGGGGGATACGCAGTATTTT.

The V call is TRBV30, the J call TRBJ2-2; D uncertain. Trimming took off 7 bases at V and 1 base at J, with 4 bases between the two ends. The CDR3 is 11 amino acids. CDR1 is GTSNPN and CDR2 is SVGIG in the germline V gene (reference sequence). CDR3 sequence reads: CALLNTGELFF. For the CDR3, the DNA is TGTGCCTTATTGAACACCGGGGAGCTGTTTTTT.

The rearrangement uses TRBV25-1 and TRBJ1-4; a weak D match, TRBD1 (6 bases). This CDR3 is built from 13 residues. Trimming cost V 8 bases and J 8 bases, with 15 bases left between them. Germline CDR1 reads MGHDK; CDR2 reads SYGVNS. CDR3 coding DNA: TGTGCCAGCGGAAGGGGGAGTGGCGAAAAACTGTTTTTT. It yields the protein CASGRGSGEKLFF. Filled out from reference TRBV25-1 and TRBJ1-4, the complete variable domain reads EADIYQTPRYLVIGTGKKITLECSQTMGHDKMYWYQQDPGMELHLIHYSYGVNSTEKGDLSSESTVSRIRTEHFPLTLESARPSHTSQYLCASGRGSGEKLFFGSGTQLSVL.

The V gene is TRBV4-1, the J gene TRBJ2-5, with 12 bases identical to TRBD2. After removal of 4 bases from V and 6 bases from J, the junction contained 6 bases not matched to a gene. The CDR3 has 15 amino acids. Germline CDR1 and CDR2: MGHRA and YSYEKL. CDR3 DNA sequence: TGCGCCAGCAGCCCCCTAGCGGGGGGGCCTCAGACCCAGTACTTC. Its protein is CASSPLAGGPQTQYF.

The V gene is TRBV29-1, the J gene TRBJ2-5, with TRBD1 matching over 8 bases. V was pared by 0 bases and J by 5 bases, with 5 bases of the junction left unmatched. Germline lookup yields CDR1 SQVTM and CDR2 ANQGSEA. The CDR3 runs to 14 residues. The CDR3 DNA is TGCAGCGTTGAAGATCTGACAGGGGTGGAGACCCAGTACTTC. It yields the protein CSVEDLTGVETQYF. The complete variable domain, with remaining parts taken from reference TRBV29-1 and TRBJ2-5, reads SAVISQKPSRDICQRGTSLTIQCQVDSQVTMMFWYRQQPGQSLTLIATANQGSEATYESGFVIDKFPISRPNLTFSTLTVSNMSPEDSSIYLCSVEDLTGVETQYFGPGTRLLVL.

J is TRBJ2-7 and V is TRBV7-2; TRBD1 agrees at 8 bases. The CDR3 sequence is 15 residues long. Germline CDR1 SGHTA, CDR2 FQGNSA. V gave up 4 bases and J gave up 3 bases; unmatched junction bases: 8. CDR3 coding DNA: TGTGCCAGCAGCTCCGGCAGGGGGCTGAACTACGAGCAGTACTTC. Translating gives CASSSGRGLNYEQYF.

The genes are TRBV6-6 and TRBJ2-7, with a tentative D call TRBD2 (6 bases). This CDR3 is built from 13 residues. Germline lookup yields CDR1 MNHNY and CDR2 SVGAGI (reference sequence). The V end was cut by 8 bases, the J end by 1 base, with 12 bases between. The CDR3 spells CASLRGGSYEQYF. For the CDR3, the DNA is TGTGCCAGCCTCAGAGGAGGGTCCTACGAGCAGTACTTC.

This chain uses TRBV18 with TRBJ2-7; tentatively, D is TRBD2 (5 bases). Per the germline V gene, CDR1 is KGHSH and CDR2 is LQKENI. The germline V and J ends were trimmed by 6 bases and 3 bases, with 15 bases remaining between them. The CDR3 covers 14 residues. The CDR3 region has the DNA TGTGCCAGCTCTAAGGAGGTTTCGGGCTACGAGCAGTACTTC. Translating gives CASSKEVSGYEQYF.

The V gene is TRBV5-6, the J gene TRBJ1-1, with TRBD1 as a possible D gene (6 bases). Per the germline V gene, CDR1 is SGHDT and CDR2 is YYEEEE. Between the trimmed V and J ends, which lost 3 bases and 10 bases, there was a span of 16 bases. The CDR3 contains 13 residues. For the CDR3, the DNA is TGTGCCAGCAGCTCGGGACACGGGCCCACAGCTTTCTTT. Translation gives CASSSGHGPTAFF.

The chain employs TRBV4-1 and TRBJ2-5, with 7 bases identical to TRBD2. CDR3 length: 16 amino acids. V lost 0 bases, J lost 4 bases, and 8 bases stayed unmatched. CDR1 is MGHRA and CDR2 is YSYEKL in the germline V gene. CDR3 amino acids: CASSQDRVGGGETQYF. The CDR3 bases are TGCGCCAGCAGCCAAGATCGGGTAGGCGGGGGAGAGACCCAGTACTTC.

This clone was counted between two and nine times. The rearrangement joins TRBV7-2 to TRBJ2-5; TRBD2 agrees at 7 bases. The CDR3 contains 15 residues. Germline-derived CDR1 and CDR2 are SGHTA and FQGNSA. Trimming took 1 base from V and 6 from J; bases not matched to a gene: 8. CDR3 nucleotide sequence: TGTGCCAGCAGCTTAGACGGGGGAGGGGCGAAGACCCAGTACTTC. Encoded protein: CASSLDGGGAKTQYF.

The J gene is TRBJ1-6, the V gene TRBV7-9; D call uncertain. CDR1 is SEHNR, CDR2 FQNEAQ, per germline (reference sequence). The ends were cut back, 7 bases at V and 9 bases at J, with 16 bases in the middle. The CDR3 is made up of 14 amino acids. CDR3 loop: CASNPTGVGSPLHF. The CDR3 DNA follows: TGTGCCAGCAACCCGACCGGGGTAGGTTCACCCCTCCACTTT.

The V call is TRBV18, the J call TRBJ1-5; 7 nucleotides line up with TRBD1. V gave up 6 bases and J gave up 5 bases; unmatched junction bases: 10. The CDR3 sequence is 15 residues long. Germline V gives CDR1 KGHSH, CDR2 LQKENI. CDR3 residues: CASSLGQAKDQPQHF. The CDR3 DNA reads as TGTGCCAGCTCCCTCGGACAGGCAAAAGATCAGCCCCAGCATTTT.

The J gene is TRBJ2-6, the V gene TRBV7-6; D is possibly TRBD1 (6 bases). CDR1 SGHVS and CDR2 FNYEAQ come from the germline V gene. The CDR3 runs to 15 residues. V was shortened by 4 bases and J by 1 base, with 8 bases between the two germline ends. CDR3 sequence: CASSSRGSGANVLTF. The CDR3 region has the DNA TGTGCCAGCAGCTCCAGGGGTTCTGGGGCCAACGTCCTGACTTTC.

The rearrangement links TRBV6-5 to TRBJ1-3; maybe TRBD1 (6 bases). CDR3 length: 15 residues. Trimming took off 4 bases at V and 2 bases at J, with 12 bases between the two ends. Germline V gene data show CDR1 as MNHEY and CDR2 as SVGAGI. CDR3 DNA: TGTGCCAGCAGTTTTACAGGGATCGCTGGAAACACCATATATTTT. It specifies CASSFTGIAGNTIYF.

The gene calls are TRBV4-3 and TRBJ2-3, with 10 bases fitting TRBD2. V gave up 1 base and J gave up 5 bases; unmatched junction bases: 9. CDR1 and CDR2 (germline): LGHNA, YSLEER. The CDR3 consists of 17 residues. The CDR3 DNA reads TGCGCCAGCAGCCAAGGACCCCAGCGGGGGGGCCTAGATACGCAGTATTTT. Translated, it gives CASSQGPQRGGLDTQYF.

This chain connects TRBV28 to TRBJ2-3, with 9 bases aligning to TRBD2. The germline CDR1 and CDR2 sequences are MDHEN and SYDVKM. J was trimmed by 13 bases and V by 3 bases; bases with no gene match: 5. The length of the CDR3 is 12 residues. The CDR3 sequence is CASSFVASGEYF. The CDR3, as DNA: TGTGCCAGCAGTTTTGTGGCTAGCGGGGAGTATTTT.